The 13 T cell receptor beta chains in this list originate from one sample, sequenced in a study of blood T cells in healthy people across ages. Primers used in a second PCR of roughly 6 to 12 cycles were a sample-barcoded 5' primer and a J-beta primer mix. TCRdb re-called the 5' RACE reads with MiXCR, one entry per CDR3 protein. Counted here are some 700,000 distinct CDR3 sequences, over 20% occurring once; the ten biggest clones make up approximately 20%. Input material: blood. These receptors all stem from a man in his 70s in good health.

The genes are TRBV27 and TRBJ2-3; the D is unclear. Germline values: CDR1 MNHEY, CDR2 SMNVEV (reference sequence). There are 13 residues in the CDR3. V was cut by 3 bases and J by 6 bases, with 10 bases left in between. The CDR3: CASSFSRLDTQYF. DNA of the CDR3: TGTGCCAGCAGTTTTTCCAGGTTGGATACGCAGTATTTT.

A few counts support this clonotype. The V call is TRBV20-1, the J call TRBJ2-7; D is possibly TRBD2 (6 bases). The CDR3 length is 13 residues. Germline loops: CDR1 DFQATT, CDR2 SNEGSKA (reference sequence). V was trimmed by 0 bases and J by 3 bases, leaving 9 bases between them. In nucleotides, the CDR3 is TGCAGTGCTAGAGATAGGAGGGGCTACGAGCAGTACGTC. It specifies CSARDRRGYEQYV.

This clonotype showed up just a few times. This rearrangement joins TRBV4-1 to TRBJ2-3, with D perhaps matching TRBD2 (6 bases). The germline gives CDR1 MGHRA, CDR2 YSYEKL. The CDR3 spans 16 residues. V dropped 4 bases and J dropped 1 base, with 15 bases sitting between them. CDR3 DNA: TGCGCCAGCAGCCTAAGCGTGACTAGTGGCACAGATACGCAGTATTTT. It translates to CASSLSVTSGTDTQYF.

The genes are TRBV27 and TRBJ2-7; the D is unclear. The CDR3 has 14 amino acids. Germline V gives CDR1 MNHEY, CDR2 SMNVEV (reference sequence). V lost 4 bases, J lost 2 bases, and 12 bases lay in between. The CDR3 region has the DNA TGTGCCAGCAGTTCCTGGCAAGGAACCTACGAGCAGTACTTC. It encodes CASSSWQGTYEQYF.

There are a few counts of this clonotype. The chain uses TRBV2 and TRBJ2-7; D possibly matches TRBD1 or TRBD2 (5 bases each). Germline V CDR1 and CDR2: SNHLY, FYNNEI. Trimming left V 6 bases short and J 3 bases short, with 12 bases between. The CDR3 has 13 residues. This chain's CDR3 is CASRWEQGYEQYV. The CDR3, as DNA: TGTGCCAGCAGATGGGAGCAGGGCTACGAGCAGTACGTC.

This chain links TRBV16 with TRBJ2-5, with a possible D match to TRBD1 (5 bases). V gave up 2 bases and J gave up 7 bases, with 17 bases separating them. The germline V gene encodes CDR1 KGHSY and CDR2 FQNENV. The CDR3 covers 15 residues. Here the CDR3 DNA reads TGTGCCAGCAGCCAAGAGCAGTGGAACAGGCGGACCCAGTACTTC. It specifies CASSQEQWNRRTQYF.

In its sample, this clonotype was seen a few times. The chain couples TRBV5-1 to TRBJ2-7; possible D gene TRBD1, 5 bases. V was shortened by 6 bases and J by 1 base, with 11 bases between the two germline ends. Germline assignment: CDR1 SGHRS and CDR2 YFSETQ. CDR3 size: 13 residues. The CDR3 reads CASTQDISYEQYF. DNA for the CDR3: TGCGCCAGCACCCAGGACATTTCCTACGAGCAGTACTTC.

The CDR3 spells CASSIRAWVEETQYF. CDR3 sequence (DNA): TGTGCCAGTAGTATTCGAGCGTGGGTAGAAGAGACCCAGTACTTC. This rearrangement joins TRBV19 to TRBJ2-5; D is unresolved. Per the germline V gene, CDR1 is LNHDA and CDR2 is SQIVND (reference sequence). The length of the CDR3 is 15 residues. The germline V and J ends were trimmed by 3 bases and 3 bases, with 14 bases remaining between them.

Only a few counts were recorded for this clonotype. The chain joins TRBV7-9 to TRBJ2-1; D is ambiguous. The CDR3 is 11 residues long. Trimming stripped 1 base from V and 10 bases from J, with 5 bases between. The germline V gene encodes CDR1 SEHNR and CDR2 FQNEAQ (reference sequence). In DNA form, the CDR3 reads TGTGCCAGCAGCTTAGTTTGGGAGCAGTTCTTC. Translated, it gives CASSLVWEQFF.

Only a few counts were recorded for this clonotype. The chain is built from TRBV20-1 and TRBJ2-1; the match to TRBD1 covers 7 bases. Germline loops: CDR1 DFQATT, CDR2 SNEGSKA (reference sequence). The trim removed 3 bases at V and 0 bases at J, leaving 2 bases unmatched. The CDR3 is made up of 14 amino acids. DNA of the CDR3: TGCAGTGCTAGGGACAGGAACTCCTACAATGAGCAGTTCTTC. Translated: CSARDRNSYNEQFF.

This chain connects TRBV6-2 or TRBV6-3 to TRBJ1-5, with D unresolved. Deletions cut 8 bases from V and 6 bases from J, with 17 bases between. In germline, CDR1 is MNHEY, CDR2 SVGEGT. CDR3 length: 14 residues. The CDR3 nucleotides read TGTGCCAGCCGACTCCCGTCGGTCGGTCAGCCCCAGCATTTT. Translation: CASRLPSVGQPQHF.

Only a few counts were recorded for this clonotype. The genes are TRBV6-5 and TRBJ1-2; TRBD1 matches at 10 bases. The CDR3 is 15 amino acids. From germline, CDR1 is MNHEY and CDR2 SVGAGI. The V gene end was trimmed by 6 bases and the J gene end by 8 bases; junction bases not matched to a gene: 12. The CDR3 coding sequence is TGTGCCAGCAGAGAACCGACAGGGGGCCGACTGGGCTACACCTTC. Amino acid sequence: CASREPTGGRLGYTF.

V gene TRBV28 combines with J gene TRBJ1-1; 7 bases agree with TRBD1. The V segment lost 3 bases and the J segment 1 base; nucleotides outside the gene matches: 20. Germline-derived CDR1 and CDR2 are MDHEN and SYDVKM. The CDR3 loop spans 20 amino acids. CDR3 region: CASSFHLKLTGETSNTEAFF. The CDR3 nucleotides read TGTGCCAGCAGTTTTCATTTAAAACTAACAGGGGAAACCTCGAACACTGAAGCTTTCTTT.